The rows below give T cell receptor beta chains drawn from one sample of a study of vaccination and CD4 T cells after COVID-19. No cognate antigen is known for these TCRs. TCRdb recomputed calls from the PCR reads with MiXCR, one row per CDR3 protein. This sample has around 11,000 distinct CDR3 sequences, with about 26% found just once. This specimen consisted of CD4+ T cells from blood, cultured in vitro, obtained after SARS-CoV-2 vaccination. The receptor source for this set is a human donor who had recovered from COVID-19. The CDR3 runs from the conserved cysteine through the conserved F or W. Each record gives: J gene, clone size, D gene, V gene, CDR3 protein, CDR3 DNA. The D gene is left open where the match is weak. Clone size is not always given. Where it is, it says once, few, many or a class for expanded clones.

>TRBJ2-7|few|.|TRBV6-1
CASSRVGGSEQYF
TGCGCGTCCTCCCGGGTAGGGGGGAGCGAGCAGTACTTC
>TRBJ2-1|few|TRBD2|TRBV6-2/TRBV6-3
CASSPPMTSGRVDEQFF
TGTGCCAGCAGCCCCCCCATGACTAGCGGGAGGGTAGATGAGCAGTTCTTC
>TRBJ1-5|few|.|TRBV6-5
CASSSQTDKQPQHF
TGTGCCAGCAGTTCCCAGACAGATAAGCAGCCCCAGCATTTT
>TRBJ2-5|few|.|TRBV25-1
CASSEFIRGGVETQYF
TGTGCCAGCAGTGAATTCATTCGGGGTGGTGTTGAGACCCAGTACTTC
>TRBJ2-3|.|.|TRBV18
CASSPQGGRRREDTQYF
TGTGCCAGCTCACCCCAAGGGGGCAGGAGGCGGGAAGATACGCAGTATTTT
>TRBJ2-2|.|.|TRBV7-3
CASSQGRTGELFF
TGTGCCAGCAGCCAGGGACGCACCGGGGAGCTGTTTTTT
>TRBJ2-1|few|.|TRBV20-1
CSARGQAGNSYNEQFF
TGCAGTGCTAGAGGTCAAGCGGGCAACTCCTACAATGAGCAGTTCTTC
>TRBJ1-1|.|.|TRBV6-5
CASSYYRPPPEAFF
TGTGCCAGCAGTTACTATAGACCCCCGCCTGAAGCTTTCTTT
>TRBJ1-2|.|.|TRBV6-1
CASRPTERGAGGYTF
TGTGCCAGCAGACCCACAGAACGGGGGGCAGGGGGCTACACCTTC
>TRBJ1-5|few|TRBD1|TRBV7-9
CASSLGRTGGGRSNQPQHF
TGTGCCAGCAGCCTAGGCCGGACAGGGGGTGGTAGAAGCAATCAGCCCCAGCATTTT